The present T cell receptor beta chain was sequenced within a study of CXCR3-negative and CXCR3-positive naive CD8 T cells. Study conclusions and caveats: TRB CDR3s of CXCR3-positive naive cells were more hydrophobic than those of CXCR3-negative naive cells.

UMI-labeled TRB cDNA libraries were prepared by 5' RACE. TCRdb re-analyzed the 5' RACE reads; it lists each CDR3 protein once, without DNA. The listing contains fewer than 90,000 distinct CDR3 sequences. CDR3 length equals 15 residues. Germline assignment: CDR1 MNHEY and CDR2 SVGEGT. A word on this clonotype: The target antigen is unknown.

This TCR was sampled from a human donor in good health. Some clones in this sample may be carry-over from other donors' samples. The chain links TRBV6-2 or TRBV6-3 to TRBJ2-7; absent DNA, TCRdb's TRBD1 call cannot be checked. The sequenced sample consisted of naive CXCR3+ CD8+ T cells from blood. This sample's subset: CD45RO-CCR7+CD27+CD95- naive CD8+ T cells expressing CXCR3 (TNR3+). The CDR3 protein is CASSYGQGASYEQYF.